Included here is one T cell receptor beta chain sequence, with context. Its antigen is not known. Germline CDR1 SGHRS, CDR2 YFSETQ. The V gene end was trimmed by 0 bases and the J gene end by 11 bases; junction bases not matched to a gene: 12. There are 15 residues in the CDR3. The PCR had 60 Vbeta and 13 Jbeta primers. Here immunoSEQ multiplex PCR was the method, and the copy in TCRdb shows in-frame clones only, minus some. The table has under 200,000 clones, over 80% seen once; the top ten hold approximately 6%. This entry comes from a study of cytomegalovirus exposure and HLA in healthy donors. Looking at the study overall: Approximately 81% of 398 genotyped donors fell in the Caucasian-associated ancestry cluster. Broader study findings: It was reported in a later analysis that an Asian-associated ancestry cluster showed fewer N-insertions than the roughly 670-donor mean.

The chain carries TRBV5-1 and TRBJ2-3; 7 bases are a match to TRBD2. This receptor was taken from a man aged 40-49 years in good health and CMV-seropositive. Input material: PBMCs. The DNA of the CDR3 is TGCGCCAGCAGCTTGGCCGGGACTAACACCGGCGGGCAGTATTTT. Translation: CASSLAGTNTGGQYF.